One sample yielded the 14 T cell receptor beta chains listed below, sequenced in a study of blood T cell repertoires in COVID-19. Clones were read by immunoSEQ multiplex PCR, and TCRdb kept only the in-frame ones, dropping some. The sample has about 130,000 clones, 70% to 85% seen once. Input material: peripheral blood. All receptors come from a woman of 80 years or more with acute or convalescent COVID-19.

The chain recombines TRBV10-3 with TRBJ1-1; perhaps TRBD1 as D (6 bases). The germline V and J ends were trimmed by 6 bases and 7 bases, with 15 bases remaining between them. Germline V gives CDR1 ENHRY, CDR2 SYGVKD. The CDR3 has 13 amino acids. The CDR3 sequence: CAIRGAGAGEAFF. CDR3 DNA: TGTGCCATCAGGGGCGCGGGGGCTGGTGAAGCTTTCTTT.

The chain employs TRBV6-5 and TRBJ2-5, with 7 nucleotides matching TRBD1. Looked up from germline, CDR1 is MNHEY and CDR2 is SVGAGI. After removal of 4 bases from V and 4 bases from J, the junction contained 3 bases not matched to a gene. The length of the CDR3 is 13 residues. The CDR3 DNA reads as TGTGCCAGCAGTTTTAACAGGGGAGAGACCCAGTACTTC. This gives the protein CASSFNRGETQYF.

This clone has a single count. The rearrangement links TRBV30 to TRBJ1-2, with D maybe TRBD1 (6 bases). V shed 2 bases and J shed 2 bases, with 15 bases lying between them. Germline V lookup: CDR1 GTSNPN, CDR2 SVGIG (reference sequence). The CDR3 contains 15 residues. DNA of the CDR3: TGTGCCTGGAGTCCGGGGGGCAGAGGAAACTATGGCTACACCTTC. Translated: CAWSPGGRGNYGYTF.

V usage is TRBV2 and J usage is TRBJ2-3; 7 bases match TRBD2. V was pared by 6 bases and J by 3 bases, with 6 bases of the junction left unmatched. The CDR3 covers 14 residues. Germline V gene lookup returns CDR1 SNHLY and CDR2 FYNNEI. The CDR3 region is CASRPGGSTDTQYF. The CDR3 DNA sequence: TGTGCCAGCAGACCCGGGGGGAGTACAGATACGCAGTATTTT.

Here the CDR3 DNA reads TGTGCCAGCAGTTCGACAGGGCACAGGTACACGCAGTATTTT. It is translated as CASSSTGHRYTQYF. The chain couples TRBV27 to TRBJ2-3, with 7 bases lining up with TRBD1. CDR1 is MNHEY and CDR2 is SMNVEV in the germline V gene (reference sequence). The CDR3 totals 14 residues. V shed 4 bases, J shed 9 bases, and the junction held 10 bases outside the gene matches.

The chain has TRBV7-9 and TRBJ1-4; D gene ambiguous. V was shortened by 1 base and J by 4 bases, with 10 bases between the two germline ends. The CDR3 loop spans 15 amino acids. Germline V gene sequence: CDR1 SEHNR, CDR2 FQNEAQ (reference sequence). CDR3 nucleotides: TGTGCCAGCAGCTTAGGTTCGGGGAATAATGAAAAACTGTTTTTT. This codes for CASSLGSGNNEKLFF. The full variable domain, rest sourced from reference TRBV7-9 and TRBJ1-4, is DTGVSQNPRHKITKRGQNVTFRCDPISEHNRLYWYRQTLGQGPEFLTYFQNEAQLEKSRLLSDRFSAERPKGSFSTLEIQRTEQGDSAMYLCASSLGSGNNEKLFFGSGTQLSVL.

Only one count was recorded for this clone. V usage is TRBV6-2 or TRBV6-3 and J usage is TRBJ1-5; D might be TRBD1 (5 bases). The CDR3 extends over 15 amino acids. Looked up from germline, CDR1 is MNHEY and CDR2 is SVGEGT. V was shortened by 7 bases and J by 3 bases, with 16 bases between the two germline ends. CDR3 DNA: TGTGCCAGCACCCCATGGGGGGAGGACAATCAGCCCCAGCATTTT. Translating gives CASTPWGEDNQPQHF.

In its sample, this clone was seen a few times. V and J are TRBV19 and TRBJ1-2; 8 nucleotides match TRBD1. V lost 7 bases and J lost 5; bases outside the gene matches: 15. The V gene's germline CDR1 is LNHDA and CDR2 SQIVND (reference sequence). The CDR3 totals 16 residues. The CDR3 sequence is CASTPGRTGSWYGYTF. CDR3 in DNA: TGTGCCAGTACCCCAGGAAGGACAGGGTCTTGGTATGGCTACACCTTC. The whole variable domain, remainder taken from reference TRBV19 and TRBJ1-2, is DGGITQSPKYLFRKEGQNVTLSCEQNLNHDAMYWYRQDPGQGLRLIYYSQIVNDFQKGDIAEGYSVSREKKESFPLTVTSAQKNPTAFYLCASTPGRTGSWYGYTFGSGTRLTVV.

The chain employs TRBV30 and TRBJ1-1; TRBD1 might be the D (5 bases). In germline, CDR1 is GTSNPN, CDR2 SVGIG (reference sequence). V lost 4 bases to trimming and J lost 7 bases, with 16 bases between them. The CDR3 has 13 residues. CDR3 in DNA: TGTGCCTGGAATCTGGCAGGGAAAGGTGAAGCTTTCTTT. It codes for CAWNLAGKGEAFF.

This clone was seen only once. V usage is TRBV10-1 and J usage is TRBJ2-3; 9 bases line up with TRBD2. The V segment lost 3 bases and the J segment 2 bases; nucleotides outside the gene matches: 9. Germline CDR1 reads WNHNN; CDR2 reads SYGVQD (reference sequence). This CDR3 contains 17 residues. The CDR3 loop is CASSERLAGKYTDTQYF. The CDR3 DNA reads TGCGCCAGCAGTGAAAGGCTAGCGGGGAAATACACAGATACGCAGTATTTT.

The CDR3 reads CASSLGPGVSNQPQHF. CDR3 coding DNA: TGTGCCAGCAGCTTAGGACCAGGGGTAAGCAATCAGCCCCAGCATTTT. V gene TRBV7-8 combines with J gene TRBJ1-5; D may be TRBD1 (6 bases). The V and J ends lost 1 base and 1 base respectively, with 11 bases between them. Germline assignment: CDR1 SGHVS and CDR2 FQNEAQ. The CDR3 consists of 16 residues.

The chain combines TRBV6-5 with TRBJ1-5, with D unresolved. Trimming removed 7 bases from V and 3 bases from J, with 10 bases in between. The length of the CDR3 is 13 residues. In germline, CDR1 is MNHEY, CDR2 SVGAGI. DNA for the CDR3: TGTGCCAGCATCAACAGCCCCAATCAGCCCCAGCATTTT. Its translation: CASINSPNQPQHF.

The rearrangement joins TRBV7-2 to TRBJ1-1, with 10 nucleotides matching TRBD1. Germline trimming cut 6 bases from V and 1 base from J; bases unmatched to any gene: 2. The CDR3 runs 14 residues. Looked up from germline, CDR1 is SGHTA and CDR2 is FQGNSA. As DNA, the CDR3 is TGTGCCAGCAGATGGGACAGGGGGAACACTGAAGCTTTCTTT. Translation: CASRWDRGNTEAFF.

This chain uses TRBV27 with TRBJ2-3; 10 bases are shared with TRBD2. The V and J ends lost 8 bases and 2 bases, in that order; junction bases with no gene match: 13. Germline CDR1 is MNHEY and CDR2 is SMNVEV (reference sequence). The CDR3 spans 17 residues. This CDR3 reads CASYLAGGPLATDTQYF. The CDR3, as DNA: TGTGCCAGCTATTTAGCGGGGGGACCGCTCGCCACAGATACGCAGTATTTT.